Shown below are 2 T cell receptor beta chains from a single sample sequenced in a study of cytomegalovirus exposure and HLA in healthy donors. Amplification used 60 Vbeta primers and 13 Jbeta primers. Data came from immunoSEQ multiplex PCR; TCRdb stores just in-frame clones and leaves some out. The sample records 150,000 to 200,000 clones, around nine tenths being singletons. Sequencing input: PBMCs. The receptors come from a woman in her late teens or twenties in good health and CMV-seronegative.

The chain joins TRBV9 to TRBJ2-2; 10 positions match TRBD1. Germline lookup yields CDR1 SGDLS and CDR2 YYNGEE. Unmatched junction bases numbered 8, after V lost 2 bases and J lost 4 bases. This CDR3 has 17 residues. The CDR3 region is CASSVSRQGAGTGELFF. CDR3 DNA: TGTGCCAGCAGCGTTTCAAGACAGGGGGCGGGCACCGGGGAGCTGTTTTTT. Complete variable domain (other parts from reference TRBV9 and TRBJ2-2): DSGVTQTPKHLITATGQRVTLRCSPRSGDLSVYWYQQSLDQGLQFLIQYYNGEERAKGNILERFSAQQFPDLHSELNLSSLELGDSALYFCASSVSRQGAGTGELFFGEGSRLTVL.

This chain joins TRBV5-6 and TRBJ2-3, with TRBD2 identical over 7 bases. The length of the CDR3 is 13 residues. Germline V gene data show CDR1 as SGHDT and CDR2 as YYEEEE. Trimming at V came to 0 bases and at J to 8 bases, leaving 3 bases not matched to a gene. CDR3 sequence reads: CASSLVGEGTQYF. The CDR3 region has the DNA TGTGCCAGCAGCTTGGTCGGGGAGGGTACGCAGTATTTT.